These T cell receptor beta chains were read from a single sample in a study of regulatory T cells in long-lasting Graves disease. TCRdb called the multiplex PCR reads again in MiXCR, with one record for every CDR3 protein. The sample lists roughly 610,000 distinct CDR3 sequences; about 15% were seen once. The same data also contributed to another study, on T cells in Graves' hyperthyroidism and ophthalmopathy.

Sequenced material: peripheral blood mononuclear cells (PBMCs), taken at new diagnosis, from a patient treated with antithyroid drugs. The receptors were sampled from a man aged 18 to 30 with Graves disease. The CDR3 runs from the conserved cysteine through the conserved F or W. D genes are given only for firm matches. The size field is filled for only some rows; it gives once, few, many or a size class.

V	J	size	D	DNA	CDR3
TRBV13	TRBJ1-2	many	TRBD1	TGTGCCAGCAGCAAAGGGACAGAAAGCTATGGCTACACCTTC	CASSKGTESYGYTF
TRBV6-1	TRBJ2-7	many	.	TGTGCCAGCTTGGGCCCCGTGGCCTACGAGCAGTACTTC	CASLGPVAYEQYF
TRBV14	TRBJ2-5	.	.	TGTGCCAGCAGCCGGCTCCTGGGGACCCAGTACTTC	CASSRLLGTQYF
TRBV20-1	TRBJ2-1	few	.	TGCAGTGCTAGAGATCTTGCCTCCTACAATGAGCAGTTCTTC	CSARDLASYNEQFF
TRBV18	TRBJ2-5	many	.	TGTGCCAGCTCACCGGCTCTACATGGAGGCCAAGAGACCCAGTACTTC	CASSPALHGGQETQYF
TRBV12-3/TRBV12-4	TRBJ2-3	many	.	TGTGCCAGCAGCCGGGATACGGTCACAGATACGCAGTATTTT	CASSRDTVTDTQYF
TRBV5-1	TRBJ2-5	few	.	TGCGCCAGCAGCTTGGAAGTGGGATCTAAAGAGACCCAGTACTTC	CASSLEVGSKETQYF
TRBV27	TRBJ2-7	many	.	TGTGCCAGCAGTTTCACCTTGGGGGGGGCGTTCGCCTACGAGCAGTACTTC	CASSFTLGGAFAYEQYF
TRBV20-1	TRBJ2-1	many	TRBD1	TGCAGTGCCGCGGACAGGGGTAATGGCAATGAGCAGTTCTTC	CSAADRGNGNEQFF
TRBV27	TRBJ2-7	few	TRBD1	TGTGCCAGCAGTCCAGGACAGGGAAACCCCTACGAGCAGTACTTC	CASSPGQGNPYEQYF
TRBV5-6	TRBJ1-1	.	TRBD1	TGTGCCAGCAGCTTGGTAGACAGGGGGCGCGGAACTGAAGCTTTCTTT	CASSLVDRGRGTEAFF
TRBV30	TRBJ2-7	many	.	TGTGCCTGGGCGTACTCCTACGAGCAGTACTTC	CAWAYSYEQYF
TRBV7-2	TRBJ2-3	many	TRBD2	TGTGCCAGCAGCTTAGGGGGGAGGGCCAGGGCAGATACGCAGTATTTT	CASSLGGRARADTQYF
TRBV18	TRBJ2-2	many	TRBD2	TGTGCCAGCTCACGGGAGCGGGAAAACACCGGGGAGCTGTTTTTT	CASSRERENTGELFF
TRBV7-9	TRBJ2-7	few	.	TGTGCCAGCTCCTCCGTCGGGGCGGCTGGGGAGCAGTACTTC	CASSSVGAAGEQYF
TRBV5-8	TRBJ2-4	.	.	TGTGCCAGCAGCCACTCGGTAGTGTACATTCAGTACTTC	CASSHSVVYIQYF
TRBV28	TRBJ2-1	many	.	TGTGCCAGCAGTCCCCAAGAGGAGGGCTTTAGCCTTATTACCTACAATGAGCAGTTCTTC	CASSPQEEGFSLITYNEQFF
TRBV6-5	TRBJ1-1	.	.	TGTGCCAGCAGTTACACCGCCGGGACATTGGGGACTGAAGCTTTCTTT	CASSYTAGTLGTEAFF
TRBV7-8	TRBJ2-1	many	.	TGTGCCAGCAGCTTAGCCTCCTATGATTGGGTTGAGCAGTTCTTC	CASSLASYDWVEQFF
TRBV10-3	TRBJ2-7	many	.	TGTGCCATCAGTGGTGAAGGGTTTATGCAGTACTTC	CAISGEGFMQYF
TRBV7-9	TRBJ1-4	.	.	TGTGCCAGCAGCTTAGCCCCCGAGACGAGTGGTGAAAAACTGTTTTTT	CASSLAPETSGEKLFF
TRBV24-1	TRBJ2-1	.	TRBD1	TGTGCCACCAGTGATCCAGGGGGTCAGGGCTACAATGAGCAGTTCTTC	CATSDPGGQGYNEQFF
TRBV7-8	TRBJ2-7	many	TRBD1	TGTGCCAGCAGCTTATTGGACGGGGCCGGCAGGGGGTACGAGCAGTACTTC	CASSLLDGAGRGYEQYF
TRBV24-1	TRBJ1-1	few	.	TGTGCCACCAGCTTCCAGGGGCCCCCGAACACTGAAGCTTTCTTT	CATSFQGPPNTEAFF
TRBV19	TRBJ2-6	.	.	TGTGCCAGTAATCACCAGGGTCCTGGGGCCAACGTCCTGACTTTC	CASNHQGPGANVLTF
TRBV12-3/TRBV12-4	TRBJ1-3	.	TRBD1	TGTGCCAGCAGTATTGAAGGGACAGGGCCCGGGGGCACCATATATTTT	CASSIEGTGPGGTIYF
TRBV20-1	TRBJ2-1	.	TRBD2	TGCAGTGCTAGAGATAGGCGGGGGGGTTTAAATGAGCAGTTCTTC	CSARDRRGGLNEQFF
TRBV20-1	TRBJ2-7	.	TRBD2	TGCAGTGCTAGAGGGACTAGCGGGTACGGGCAGTACTTC	CSARGTSGYGQYF
TRBV5-1	TRBJ2-7	.	.	TGCGCCAGCAGCTTGGGGGCAGGTTCCTACGAGCAGTGCTTC	CASSLGAGSYEQCF
TRBV3-1	TRBJ2-3	few	TRBD2	TGTGCCAGCAGCCAGATCGACGGGAGGGCCGGTATTAGGGCAGATACGCAGTATTTT	CASSQIDGRAGIRADTQYF
TRBV4-2	TRBJ2-1	once	TRBD2	TGTGCCAGCAGCCAAGAGGGGACTACCTACAATGAGCAGTTCTTC	CASSQEGTTYNEQFF
TRBV7-9	TRBJ2-3	.	.	TGTGCCAGCAGCCGACCGGGACAACTCGGCACAGATACGCAGTATTTT	CASSRPGQLGTDTQYF
TRBV27	TRBJ1-5	.	.	TGTGCCAGCAGTCCTGAGGGCAGATCAGGTCAGCCCCAGCATTTT	CASSPEGRSGQPQHF
TRBV14	TRBJ2-3	.	.	TGTGCCAGCAGCCGCCGGGACTCCAGAAGCACAGATACGCAGTATTTT	CASSRRDSRSTDTQYF
TRBV20-1	TRBJ2-1	.	.	TGCAGTGCGCACAGGGCGGGACTGGCCAATGAGCAGTTCTTC	CSAHRAGLANEQFF
TRBV3-1	TRBJ1-3	.	TRBD1	TGTGCCAGCAGCCAAGACGGACAGGGGGTGCCCGGAAACACCATATATTTT	CASSQDGQGVPGNTIYF
TRBV3-1	TRBJ2-7	few	.	TGTGCCAGCAGCCAAGTTCAGGGCTACGAGCAGTACTTC	CASSQVQGYEQYF
TRBV5-6	TRBJ2-5	.	.	TGTGCCAGCAGCCGAAGATCAATCGGGCGGGAGACCCAGTACTTC	CASSRRSIGRETQYF
TRBV12-3/TRBV12-4	TRBJ2-1	many	TRBD2	TGTGCCAGCAGTCAACGGACAAGGGGACTAGTTCTCAATGAGCAGTTCTTC	CASSQRTRGLVLNEQFF
TRBV19	TRBJ2-7	few	TRBD1	TGTGCCAGTAGTAACGGACAGGGGGGCTACGAGCAGTACTTC	CASSNGQGGYEQYF
TRBV6-2/TRBV6-3	TRBJ2-7	few	TRBD2	TGTGCCAGCAGTGAATCGTTTGGGACTAGCGGGAGTTTGGTAGTGCAGTACTTC	CASSESFGTSGSLVVQYF
TRBV29-1	TRBJ2-7	many	.	TGCAGCGTTGAAGATCGGGGGACAGTCCCCTACGAGCAGTACTTC	CSVEDRGTVPYEQYF
TRBV13	TRBJ2-2	few	TRBD1	TGTGCCAGCATCAGGACAGGGCGGGACACCGGGGAGCTGTTTTTT	CASIRTGRDTGELFF
TRBV30	TRBJ1-2	few	.	TGTGCCTGGAGTGTAGCGGGGTACTATGGCTACACCTTC	CAWSVAGYYGYTF
TRBV7-9	TRBJ2-7	many	TRBD1	TGTGCCAGCAGTTCCGGGACAGGCTACGAGCAGTACTTC	CASSSGTGYEQYF
TRBV6-1	TRBJ1-3	few	.	TGTGCCAGCAACCTGATGGAGACCCGGAGTTCTGGAAACACCATATATTTT	CASNLMETRSSGNTIYF
TRBV20-1	TRBJ2-7	many	.	TGCAGTGCTAGAGATGGAATAGGCGAGCAGTACTTC	CSARDGIGEQYF
TRBV20-1	TRBJ2-3	.	.	TGCAGTGCTAGAGCGGGAGTCGCCACAGATACGCAGTATTTT	CSARAGVATDTQYF
TRBV12-3/TRBV12-4	TRBJ2-5	many	TRBD1	TGTGCCAGCAGTTTTATCAGGGGGCGAAGGTCGGAGACCCAGTACTTC	CASSFIRGRRSETQYF
TRBV12-3/TRBV12-4	TRBJ1-5	many	.	TGTGCCAGCAGCCCCGAACGGTGGTGGCAGCCCCAGCATTTT	CASSPERWWQPQHF
TRBV30	TRBJ2-7	many	.	TGTGCCTGGACCCCGCAAGGCGGATCCTACGAGCAGTACTTC	CAWTPQGGSYEQYF
TRBV30	TRBJ2-3	.	TRBD2	TGTGCCTGGACCGAACTGAGGTCAGGTTATGGACTAGCGGGGACTGAAGATACGCAGTATTTT	CAWTELRSGYGLAGTEDTQYF
TRBV6-1	TRBJ2-2	.	TRBD1	TGTGCCAGCAGTGAAACAGGGGGAAACACCGGGGAGCTGTTTTTT	CASSETGGNTGELFF
TRBV11-2	TRBJ2-5	many	TRBD1	TGTGCCAGCAGCGTAACAGGGGGCGTGTCAGAGACCCAGTACTTC	CASSVTGGVSETQYF
TRBV28	TRBJ2-1	.	.	TGTGCCAGCAGTTTTTCCTTTAATGGGCAGTTCTTC	CASSFSFNGQFF
TRBV18	TRBJ1-2	.	.	TGTGCCAGCTCACCACCGGGGCCTTGGAACTATGGCTACACCTTC	CASSPPGPWNYGYTF
TRBV29-1	TRBJ2-7	.	TRBD2	TGCAGCGTTGCGACTAGCGGGAGGAGCTCCTACGAGCAGTACTTC	CSVATSGRSSYEQYF
TRBV5-1	TRBJ2-3	.	.	TGCGCCAGCAGGCACCCGGGGAGCACAGATACGCAGTATTTT	CASRHPGSTDTQYF
TRBV10-2	TRBJ2-1	.	.	TGCGCCAGCAGGAACCCGGGTGATTTTTCCTACAATGAGCAGTTCTTC	CASRNPGDFSYNEQFF
TRBV9	TRBJ2-5	.	.	TGTGCCAGGGGTTGGGTGGAGACCCAGTACTTC	CARGWVETQYF